A single sample is the source of the 17 T cell receptor beta chains below, sequenced in a study of cytomegalovirus exposure and HLA in healthy donors. Profiling relied on immunoSEQ multiplex PCR, and the TCRdb table lists in-frame clones only, not all of them. The table records approximately 170,000 clones, 85% of them present only once. The sample comprised PBMCs. Every receptor here comes from a man younger than 30 in good health and CMV-seropositive.

The gene calls are TRBV4-1 and TRBJ2-3; 9 nucleotides line up with TRBD1. J was trimmed by 3 bases and V by 2 bases; bases with no gene match: 6. The CDR3 is 16 residues long. Germline CDR1 reads MGHRA; CDR2 reads YSYEKL. The CDR3: CASSQRWGQGTDTQYF. DNA for the CDR3: TGCGCCAGCAGCCAAAGATGGGGACAGGGAACAGATACGCAGTATTTT.

The chain couples TRBV2 to TRBJ2-3; D unresolved. Germline-derived CDR1 and CDR2 are SNHLY and FYNNEI. This CDR3 is built from 15 residues. Trimming removed 2 bases from V and 1 base from J, with 10 bases in between. For the CDR3, the DNA is TGTGCCAGCAGTGAACCGTATACAGGCACAGATACGCAGTATTTT. Translation: CASSEPYTGTDTQYF.

This rearrangement joins TRBV5-1 to TRBJ2-3; TRBD1 agrees at 7 bases. The CDR3 is 18 amino acids. The trim removed 0 bases at V and 0 bases at J, leaving 10 bases unmatched. Germline CDR1 reads SGHRS; CDR2 reads YFSETQ. The CDR3 region is CASSLARGIGGSTDTQYF. CDR3 nucleotides: TGCGCCAGCAGCTTGGCCAGGGGGATTGGGGGTAGCACAGATACGCAGTATTTT.

V usage is TRBV2 and J usage is TRBJ2-7; 10 bases agree with TRBD1. The CDR3 length is 15 residues. V trimming: 4 bases; J trimming: 3 bases; junction bases outside the gene matches: 6. The germline gives CDR1 SNHLY, CDR2 FYNNEI. CDR3 region: CASSGYRTGGYEQYF. In DNA form, the CDR3 reads TGTGCCAGCAGTGGGTACAGGACAGGGGGCTACGAGCAGTACTTC.

This clone was recorded only once. The V call is TRBV28, the J call TRBJ1-1, with 8 bases that match TRBD1. The J segment lost 6 bases and the V segment lost 9 bases, leaving 9 bases of the junction unmatched. CDR1 and CDR2 (germline): MDHEN, SYDVKM. This CDR3 region has 13 residues. The CDR3 loop is CASRKVQGAEAFF. The CDR3 bases are TGTGCCAGTAGGAAAGTACAGGGGGCTGAAGCTTTCTTT.

This clone was detected once. The chain combines TRBV2 with TRBJ2-5; D remains ambiguous. The CDR3 covers 12 residues. The V end lost 7 bases, the J end lost 1 base, and 7 bases lay between the germline ends. CDR1 is SNHLY and CDR2 is FYNNEI in the germline V gene. The CDR3 loop is CASTSGQETQYF. CDR3 nucleotides: TGTGCCAGCACCTCAGGCCAAGAGACCCAGTACTTC.

This chain joins TRBV30 and TRBJ1-3; D possibly corresponds to TRBD1 (5 bases). This CDR3 is 14 amino acids long. CDR1 is GTSNPN and CDR2 is SVGIG in the germline V gene (reference sequence). Trimming removed 0 bases at V and 2 bases at J, with 8 bases between. The chain's CDR3 is CAWSVGATGNTIYF. In DNA, the CDR3 is TGTGCCTGGAGTGTAGGGGCGACTGGAAACACCATATATTTT.

This clone was found once. The chain combines TRBV5-1 with TRBJ2-2; D is possibly TRBD1 (6 bases). The V and J ends lost 2 bases and 0 bases respectively, with 11 bases between them. This CDR3 contains 16 residues. The germline V gene encodes CDR1 SGHRS and CDR2 YFSETQ. The CDR3 DNA reads as TGCGCCAGCAGCTTTCCGGACAGTACGAACACCGGGGAGCTGTTTTTT. It yields the protein CASSFPDSTNTGELFF.

This clone turned up a few times. The rearrangement joins TRBV11-3 to TRBJ1-2, with a tentative D call TRBD1 (5 bases). V dropped 5 bases and J dropped 7 bases, with 11 bases sitting between them. This CDR3 is built from 12 residues. The germline V gene encodes CDR1 SGHNT and CDR2 YENEEA. For the CDR3, the DNA is TGTGCCAGCAGCGGGGAGGGGTTTGGCTACACCTTC. This translates into CASSGEGFGYTF.

This clone was detected a few times. V gene TRBV2 combines with J gene TRBJ1-1; TRBD1 matches 9 bases. The CDR3 totals 14 residues. Losses at the gene ends were 6 bases for V and 3 bases for J; bases not matched to a gene: 5. The germline V gene has CDR1 SNHLY and CDR2 FYNNEI. CDR3 nucleotide sequence: TGTGCCAGCAGGCCTGGGACAGGGTACACTGAAGCTTTCTTT. Protein product: CASRPGTGYTEAFF.

The chain uses TRBV5-1 and TRBJ2-7; D gene ambiguous. CDR3 length: 14 residues. From germline, CDR1 is SGHRS and CDR2 YFSETQ. V lost 2 bases, J lost 3 bases, and 12 bases lay in between. CDR3 in amino acids: CASSFVSTNYEQYF. The DNA for the CDR3 is TGCGCCAGCAGCTTCGTTAGCACCAACTACGAGCAGTACTTC.

The chain uses TRBV5-4 and TRBJ2-7; 7 bases are shared with TRBD2. The germline V gene encodes CDR1 SGHNT and CDR2 YYREEE (reference sequence). The CDR3 consists of 13 residues. Unmatched junction bases numbered 4, after V lost 0 bases and J lost 7 bases. CDR3 in amino acids: CASSLGGRGEQYF. The CDR3 DNA reads as TGTGCCAGCAGCTTGGGCGGGAGAGGGGAGCAGTACTTC.

The V and J genes are TRBV10-3 and TRBJ1-4; D is unresolved. Germline V CDR1 and CDR2: ENHRY, SYGVKD. V was clipped by 6 bases and J by 0 bases, with 17 bases between them. CDR3 length: 17 residues. The CDR3 DNA sequence: TGTGCCATCAGCTTCCTTATTTACGGGGCAACTAATGAAAAACTGTTTTTT. Its protein is CAISFLIYGATNEKLFF.

CDR3 protein: CASSLVYGREDYGYTF. CDR3 bases: TGTGCCAGCAGCTTAGTGTACGGCAGGGAGGACTATGGCTACACCTTC. This chain joins TRBV13 and TRBJ1-2, with D possibly matching TRBD1 (5 bases). V lost 1 base and J lost 3, with 15 bases in between. The CDR3 covers 16 residues. Germline values: CDR1 PRHDT, CDR2 FYEKMQ (reference sequence).

This clone was detected only a few times. The rearrangement joins TRBV7-2 to TRBJ2-1, with 9 bases matching TRBD2. With 2 bases clipped from V and 4 bases from J, the junction kept 3 bases outside the gene matches. Germline V gene data show CDR1 as SGHTA and CDR2 as FQGNSA. The CDR3 extends over 15 amino acids. In DNA, the CDR3 is TGTGCCAGCAGCTTATCACTAGCGGGTTACAATGAGCAGTTCTTC. It specifies CASSLSLAGYNEQFF. Based on the CDR3 plus reference TRBV7-2 and TRBJ2-1, the full variable domain is GAGVSQSPSNKVTEKGKDVELRCDPISGHTALYWYRQSLGQGLEFLIYFQGNSAPDKSGLPSDRFSAERTGGSVSTLTIQRTQQEDSAVYLCASSLSLAGYNEQFFGPGTRLTVL.

The J gene is TRBJ2-5, the V gene TRBV6-6; no clear D. Trimming pared 2 bases from V and 5 bases from J, leaving 3 bases between. CDR1 and CDR2 (germline): MNHNY, SVGAGI (reference sequence). There are 11 residues in the CDR3. CDR3 amino acids: CASSYEETQYF. The CDR3, as DNA: TGTGCCAGCAGTTACGAGGAGACCCAGTACTTC.

This clone was picked up one time. This chain connects TRBV28 to TRBJ1-5, with D possibly matching TRBD1 (5 bases). The V and J ends lost 6 bases and 7 bases respectively, with 28 bases between them. Germline CDR1 and CDR2: MDHEN and SYDVKM. The CDR3 is 18 amino acids. The CDR3 sequence: CASRIGHWGGGSGQPQHF. CDR3 sequence (DNA): TGTGCCAGCAGGATCGGGCATTGGGGGGGAGGAAGTGGCCAGCCCCAGCATTTT.